The 10 T cell receptor beta chains listed next were all sequenced from one sample in a study of identical twins. A single record per CDR3 protein comes from TCRdb applying MiXCR to the 5' RACE reads. The profile covers roughly 1.6 million distinct CDR3 sequences, with about 30% appearing a single time and roughly 0.3% taken by the ten largest. The sequencing input was cord blood. These receptor sequences come from a newborn girl in good health.

To note about this clonotype: Mismatch with germline at one junction end may stem from a read error. The chain employs TRBV12-3 or TRBV12-4 and TRBJ2-2, with 10 bases identical to TRBD2. This CDR3 spans 15 amino acids. CDR3 loop: CVSSVSGGDTGELFF. The DNA of the CDR3 is TGTGTCAGCAGTGTAAGCGGGGGGGACACCGGGGAGCTGTTTTTT.

V usage is TRBV3-1 and J usage is TRBJ2-3, with 14 bases that match TRBD2. Germline V gene data show CDR1 as LGHDT and CDR2 as YNNKEL (reference sequence). J was trimmed by 3 bases and V by 3 bases; bases with no gene match: 5. The CDR3 contains 17 residues. For the CDR3, the DNA is TGTGCCAGCAGCCATTATTGGACTAGCGGGAGGACAGATACGCAGTATTTT. It codes for CASSHYWTSGRTDTQYF.

This clonotype occurred a few times. The chain employs TRBV10-3 and TRBJ2-7, with a weak D call TRBD2 (6 bases). Deletions cut 0 bases from V and 2 bases from J, with 14 bases between. In germline, CDR1 is ENHRY, CDR2 SYGVKD. This CDR3 contains 16 residues. Written as DNA, the CDR3 is TGTGCCATCAGTGAGTCACCCCTAGCGACACCCTACGAGCAGTACTTC. The encoded protein is CAISESPLATPYEQYF.

The rearrangement uses TRBV27 and TRBJ2-1; TRBD2 matches 12 bases. The J call may be mistaken, given a closer DNA end match to TRBJ2-7. Germline values: CDR1 MNHEY, CDR2 SMNVEV (reference sequence). The CDR3 has 16 residues. CDR3 loop: CASSWRLAGAPYEQYF. CDR3 coding DNA: TGTGCCAGCAGTTGGCGACTAGCGGGGGCCCCCTACGAGCAGTACTTC.

This chain joins TRBV10-1 and TRBJ2-3; no firm D call. This CDR3 is 11 amino acids long. Germline V gene data show CDR1 as WNHNN and CDR2 as SYGVQD (reference sequence). Trimming shortened V by 7 bases and J by 6 bases, and 8 bases separated the two germline ends. Written as DNA, the CDR3 is TGCGCCAGCACTTATGGGGATACGCAGTATTTT. Protein sequence: CASTYGDTQYF.

The chain uses TRBV9 and TRBJ2-1; 7 bases are a match to TRBD2. Unmatched junction bases numbered 9, after V lost 4 bases and J lost 5 bases. This CDR3 is 15 amino acids long. In germline, CDR1 is SGDLS, CDR2 YYNGEE. CDR3 nucleotides: TGTGCCAGCAGCTCCGTGGCGGGAGTTCACAATGAGCAGTTCTTC. Translation: CASSSVAGVHNEQFF.

The chain recombines TRBV9 with TRBJ1-2, with TRBD1 matching 9 bases. The CDR3 has 12 amino acids. J lost 6 bases, V lost 6 bases, and 3 bases had no gene match. Germline CDR1 and CDR2: SGDLS and YYNGEE. The CDR3, as DNA: TGTGCCAGCACCCGGGACAGGGATGGCTACACCTTC. This codes for CASTRDRDGYTF.

The chain recombines TRBV5-1 with TRBJ2-7; D not resolved. The V end lost 1 base, the J end lost 5 bases, and 13 bases lay between the germline ends. Germline values: CDR1 SGHRS, CDR2 YFSETQ. This CDR3 comprises 14 residues. The chain's CDR3 is CASSLQSIRDEQYF. CDR3 nucleotide sequence: TGCGCCAGCAGCTTGCAATCTATCCGGGACGAGCAGTACTTC.

V gene TRBV27 combines with J gene TRBJ2-7; 7 bases match TRBD1. The J segment lost 2 bases and the V segment lost 5 bases, leaving 12 bases of the junction unmatched. The germline gives CDR1 MNHEY, CDR2 SMNVEV (reference sequence). The CDR3 is 16 residues long. The CDR3 sequence is CASSGQGVDIPYEQYF. CDR3 nucleotide sequence: TGTGCCAGCAGTGGGCAGGGGGTGGACATCCCCTACGAGCAGTACTTC.

The chain's CDR3 is CASSFFGHGGYTF. CDR3 nucleotide sequence: TGCGCCAGCAGCTTTTTCGGACATGGCGGCTACACCTTC. This chain connects TRBV5-1 to TRBJ1-2; a possible D gene is TRBD1 (5 bases). From germline, CDR1 is SGHRS and CDR2 YFSETQ. The CDR3 has 13 amino acids. Trimming took off 2 bases at V and 8 bases at J, with 13 bases between the two ends.